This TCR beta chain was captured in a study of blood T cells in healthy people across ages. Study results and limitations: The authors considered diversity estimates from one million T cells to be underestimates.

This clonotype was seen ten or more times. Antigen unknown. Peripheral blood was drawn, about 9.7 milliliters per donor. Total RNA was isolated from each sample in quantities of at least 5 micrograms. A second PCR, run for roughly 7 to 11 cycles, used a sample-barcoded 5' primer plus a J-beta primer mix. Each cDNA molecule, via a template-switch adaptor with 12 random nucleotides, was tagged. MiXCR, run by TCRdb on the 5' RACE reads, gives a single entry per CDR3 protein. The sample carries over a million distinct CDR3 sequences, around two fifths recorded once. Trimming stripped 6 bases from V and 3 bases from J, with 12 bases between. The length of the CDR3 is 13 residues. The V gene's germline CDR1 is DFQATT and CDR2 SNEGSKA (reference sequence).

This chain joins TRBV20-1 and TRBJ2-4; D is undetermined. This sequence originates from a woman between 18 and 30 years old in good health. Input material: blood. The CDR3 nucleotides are TGCAGTGCGCAACAGTCACACAAAAACATTCAGTACTTC. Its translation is CSAQQSHKNIQYF.